One sample yielded the 18 T cell receptor beta chains listed below, sequenced in a study of T cells in Graves' hyperthyroidism and ophthalmopathy (dated by TCRdb to the late 2010s). The library was obtained by multiplex PCR. Instrument on record: Illumina HiSeq 2000. Amplification of TCR beta CDR3 regions was carried out from RNA transcripts. The first round of RT-PCR for the TCR CDR3 was performed with the HTBI primer set and the Qiagen OneStep RT-PCR kit. The raw public data were reprocessed by TCRdb itself: fastp quality trimming at Q25, MiXCR clonotype calling, in-frame beta chains only. Records with the same CDR3 protein are collapsed into one entry carrying the most frequent genes and DNA. The sample includes nearly 600,000 distinct CDR3 sequences, with 14% observed a single time. More than 6% of the sample is held by the ten biggest clonotypes. Sequencing used blood. The receptors derive from a woman aged 18-35 years with Graves' ophthalmopathy.

This clonotype turned up a few times. This chain joins TRBV6-5 and TRBJ2-1; no reliable D call. V lost 2 bases and J lost 3, with 8 bases in between. The CDR3 length is 14 residues. CDR1 is MNHEY, CDR2 SVGAGI, per germline. The CDR3 region is CASSYERLYNEQFF. DNA for the CDR3: TGTGCCAGCAGTTACGAGCGACTCTACAATGAGCAGTTCTTC.

The sample holds many counts of this clonotype. CDR3 in amino acids: CASSATGISGNTIYF. The DNA for the CDR3 is TGTGCCAGCAGTGCGACAGGGATCTCTGGAAACACCATATATTTT. This rearrangement joins TRBV6-1 to TRBJ1-3, with 7 bases lining up with TRBD1. Per germline, CDR1 MNHNS and CDR2 SASEGT. The CDR3 runs 15 residues. Trimming took 4 bases from V and 0 from J; bases not matched to a gene: 3.

This clonotype showed up many times. V and J are TRBV20-1 and TRBJ1-1; D remains unclear. The germline gives CDR1 DFQATT, CDR2 SNEGSKA (reference sequence). This CDR3 has 13 amino acids. Trimming took off 1 base at V and 4 bases at J, with 10 bases between the two ends. The DNA of the CDR3 is TGCAGTGCTAGAGTGCCAGGTAGCACTGAAGCTTTCTTT. Protein product: CSARVPGSTEAFF.

This clonotype was observed many times. The chain combines TRBV28 with TRBJ1-5, with D possibly matching TRBD1 (5 bases). Germline V gives CDR1 MDHEN, CDR2 SYDVKM. This CDR3 comprises 14 residues. Trimming removed 10 bases from V and 0 bases from J, with 13 bases in between. Here the CDR3 DNA reads TGTGCCACCACGAGGGGATATAGCAATCAGCCCCAGCATTTT. Its protein is CATTRGYSNQPQHF. The whole variable domain, remainder taken from reference TRBV28 and TRBJ1-5, is DVKVTQSSRYLVKRTGEKVFLECVQDMDHENMFWYRQDPGLGLRLIYFSYDVKMKEKGDIPEGYSVSREKKERFSLILESASTNQTSMYLCATTRGYSNQPQHFGDGTRLSIL.

This clonotype was found many times. CDR3 amino acids: CASSVGTSGRIYEQFF. The CDR3 bases are TGTGCCAGCAGCGTAGGAACTAGCGGGAGGATCTATGAGCAGTTCTTC. The V and J genes are TRBV9 and TRBJ2-1; 12 bases align to TRBD2. The germline gives CDR1 SGDLS, CDR2 YYNGEE. This CDR3 spans 16 amino acids. The junction had 6 bases not matched to a gene; V was cut back by 0 bases and J by 8 bases. The whole variable domain, filled in from reference TRBV9 and TRBJ2-1, reads DSGVTQTPKHLITATGQRVTLRCSPRSGDLSVYWYQQSLDQGLQFLIQYYNGEERAKGNILERFSAQQFPDLHSELNLSSLELGDSALYFCASSVGTSGRIYEQFFGPGTRLTVL.

This clonotype occurred many times. The chain links TRBV7-3 to TRBJ2-3; unclear D gene. Between the trimmed V and J ends, which lost 4 bases and 4 bases, there was a span of 18 bases. The CDR3 is made up of 16 amino acids. CDR1 and CDR2 (germline): SGHTA, FQGTGA. Here the CDR3 reads CASSSPTDAIADTQYF. Here the CDR3 DNA reads TGTGCCAGCAGCTCTCCAACGGACGCGATCGCAGATACGCAGTATTTT.

This clonotype was seen ten or more times. The V and J genes are TRBV5-5 and TRBJ2-3; D is ambiguous. Germline V gene data show CDR1 as SGHKS and CDR2 as YYEKEE (reference sequence). The CDR3 contains 12 residues. V lost 3 bases and J 7 bases, leaving 9 bases between the germline ends. The CDR3 loop reads CASSYLLNTQYF. The CDR3 nucleotides are TGTGCCAGCAGCTATCTACTAAATACGCAGTATTTT.

This clonotype was observed at least ten times. V and J are TRBV6-1 and TRBJ2-5, with 7 bases that match TRBD1. The germline V gene encodes CDR1 MNHNS and CDR2 SASEGT. This CDR3 is 18 amino acids long. Losses at the gene ends were 0 bases for V and 5 bases for J; bases not matched to a gene: 15. The CDR3 DNA reads as TGTGCCAGCAGTGAAGCGCTTCTACGGACAGGTAGCAGGGAGACCCAGTACTTC. It translates to CASSEALLRTGSRETQYF.

As to this clonotype: Given a much more abundant clone one base away, this may be a read error. V and J are TRBV6-1 and TRBJ2-7; TRBD1 matches 9 bases. Germline values: CDR1 MNHNS, CDR2 SASEGT. The length of the CDR3 is 14 residues. Here the CDR3 reads CGSIEGQGMYEQYF. CDR3 DNA sequence: TGTGGCAGCATTGAGGGACAGGGTATGTACGAGCAGTACTTC.

Ten or more counts support this clonotype. The chain recombines TRBV27 with TRBJ1-2; 7 bases fit TRBD1. Germline-derived CDR1 and CDR2 are MNHEY and SMNVEV (reference sequence). With V trimmed by 5 bases and J by 6 bases, 12 bases remained unmatched. The CDR3 extends over 15 amino acids. This chain's CDR3 is CASSPRQGRYHGYTF. The CDR3 DNA reads TGTGCCAGCAGTCCCCGACAGGGTCGGTATCATGGCTACACCTTC.

This clonotype was recorded at least ten times. The chain carries TRBV3-1 and TRBJ2-3; D unresolved. CDR3 length equals 16 residues. V was trimmed by 0 bases and J by 2 bases, leaving 12 bases between them. Per the germline V gene, CDR1 is LGHDT and CDR2 is YNNKEL (reference sequence). DNA for the CDR3: TGTGCCAGCAGCCAAGATGCAGGCATAACCACAGATACGCAGTATTTT. Translated, it gives CASSQDAGITTDTQYF.

This clonotype was detected many times. The V gene is TRBV6-1, the J gene TRBJ2-2; 8 nucleotides align to TRBD1. The CDR3 has 17 residues. Per the germline V gene, CDR1 is MNHNS and CDR2 is SASEGT. Losses at the gene ends were 6 bases for V and 0 bases for J; bases not matched to a gene: 9. The CDR3 DNA follows: TGTGCCAGCAGGCGAGACAGGGGCCTTACGAACACCGGGGAGCTGTTTTTT. Translating gives CASRRDRGLTNTGELFF.

The chain combines TRBV7-9 with TRBJ2-5; D is possibly TRBD2 (5 bases). Looked up from germline, CDR1 is SEHNR and CDR2 is FQNEAQ (reference sequence). The ends were cut back, 5 bases at V and 6 bases at J, with 16 bases in the middle. The CDR3 spans 14 residues. CDR3 in DNA: TGTGCCAGCAGCCCCCTCGGGGTATTCAAGACCCAGTACTTC. Amino acid sequence: CASSPLGVFKTQYF.

This clonotype came up many times. V gene TRBV12-3 or TRBV12-4 combines with J gene TRBJ1-2; 8 nucleotides align to TRBD1. The CDR3 consists of 16 residues. The V and J ends lost 6 bases and 5 bases, in that order; junction bases with no gene match: 14. The CDR3 bases are TGTGCCAGCAGCCCCACGACAGGACAGGGAGGGTATGGCTACACCTTC. This sequence encodes CASSPTTGQGGYGYTF.

This clonotype was observed at least ten times. This rearrangement joins TRBV11-2 to TRBJ2-1; possibly TRBD2 for D (6 bases). Germline CDR1 reads SGHAT; CDR2 reads FQNNGV. The CDR3 has 14 amino acids. Trimming took off 4 bases at V and 5 bases at J, with 12 bases between the two ends. CDR3 DNA: TGTGCCAGCAGCTATAGAGCGGGCAACAATGAGCAGTTCTTC. Translated: CASSYRAGNNEQFF.

This clonotype was detected ten times or more. The J gene is TRBJ1-1, the V gene TRBV29-1; TRBD1 might be the D (6 bases). The CDR3 loop spans 12 amino acids. V lost 7 bases and J 3 bases, leaving 12 bases between the germline ends. CDR1 SQVTM and CDR2 ANQGSEA come from the germline V gene. CDR3 nucleotides: TGCAGCGATATATCAGGGGACACTGAAGCTTTCTTT. Its protein product is CSDISGDTEAFF. The full variable domain, its missing parts supplied by reference TRBV29-1 and TRBJ1-1, is SAVISQKPSRDICQRGTSLTIQCQVDSQVTMMFWYRQQPGQSLTLIATANQGSEATYESGFVIDKFPISRPNLTFSTLTVSNMSPEDSSIYLCSDISGDTEAFFGQGTRLTVV.

This clonotype was seen many times. This sequence joins TRBV20-1 and TRBJ1-6; D not certain. Germline CDR1 and CDR2: DFQATT and SNEGSKA (reference sequence). CDR3 length: 14 amino acids. V was cut by 6 bases and J by 1 base, with 10 bases left in between. CDR3 sequence reads: CSAAGRSYNSPLHF. The CDR3 coding sequence is TGCAGTGCCGCTGGGAGATCCTATAATTCACCCCTCCACTTT.

Ten or more counts support this clonotype. V and J are TRBV7-9 and TRBJ2-7, with TRBD2 matching 12 bases. With V trimmed by 1 base and J by 3 bases, 1 base remained unmatched. The CDR3 covers 15 residues. Germline values: CDR1 SEHNR, CDR2 FQNEAQ (reference sequence). CDR3 DNA sequence: TGTGCCAGCAGCTTAGGGACTAGCGGGAACTACGAGCAGTACTTC. Encoded protein: CASSLGTSGNYEQYF.